The 12 T cell receptor beta chains reported below all come from one sample, sequenced in a study of shared clonotypes between healthy human individuals. The table came from immunoSEQ multiplex PCR; TCRdb's copy has only in-frame clones and leaves some out. The table shows approximately 500,000 clones, with around 96% occurring only once. Sample: naive CD4+ T cells sorted from blood. Specified subset: CD45RA+ positively selected. The receptors shown here come from a woman younger than 45 in good health.

This chain connects TRBV5-1 to TRBJ2-7; TRBD2 matches 11 bases. Per the germline V gene, CDR1 is SGHRS and CDR2 is YFSETQ. This CDR3 comprises 16 residues. V lost 5 bases, J lost 1 base, and 8 bases stayed unmatched. The CDR3 loop is CASSRVAGGFSYEQYF. The CDR3 nucleotides are TGCGCCAGCAGTCGAGTAGCGGGAGGGTTTTCCTACGAGCAGTACTTC.

The chain links TRBV5-1 to TRBJ1-1; 9 nucleotides agree with TRBD1. CDR3 length equals 15 residues. CDR1 and CDR2 from the germline V gene are SGHRS and YFSETQ. V trimming: 4 bases; J trimming: 0 bases; junction bases outside the gene matches: 4. CDR3 amino acids: CASSRGDRVNTEAFF. CDR3 DNA: TGCGCCAGCAGCCGGGGGGACAGGGTGAACACTGAAGCTTTCTTT.

J is TRBJ1-2 and V is TRBV28, with D uncertain. The CDR3 has 12 residues. V was cut by 2 bases and J by 8 bases, with 9 bases left in between. CDR1 and CDR2 from the germline V gene are MDHEN and SYDVKM. The DNA for the CDR3 is TGTGCCAGCAGTTTAAACCGGATGGGCTACACCTTC. Translation gives CASSLNRMGYTF.

The chain employs TRBV5-1 and TRBJ2-7, with D unclear. Germline-derived CDR1 and CDR2 are SGHRS and YFSETQ. The V end lost 6 bases, the J end lost 5 bases, and 9 bases lay between the germline ends. The CDR3 is made up of 11 amino acids. CDR3 loop: CASNGVDEQYF. CDR3 DNA: TGCGCCAGCAATGGTGTTGACGAGCAGTACTTC.

The J gene is TRBJ1-6, the V gene TRBV5-1; D uncertain. Per the germline V gene, CDR1 is SGHRS and CDR2 is YFSETQ. This CDR3 has 13 residues. V lost 9 bases, J lost 7 bases, and 14 bases lay in between. This CDR3 is CATSKDGNSPLHF. The CDR3 nucleotides are TGCGCCACCTCGAAAGACGGCAATTCACCCCTCCACTTT.

The V call is TRBV5-1, the J call TRBJ2-7; D unresolved. The CDR3 length is 13 residues. The germline V and J ends were trimmed by 0 bases and 5 bases, with 9 bases remaining between them. CDR1 is SGHRS and CDR2 is YFSETQ in the germline V gene. CDR3 sequence (DNA): TGCGCCAGCAGCTTGGAAGGGAACCACGAGCAGTACTTC. Its translation: CASSLEGNHEQYF.

The chain uses TRBV12-5 and TRBJ2-1; D uncertain. Germline V gene lookup returns CDR1 LGHNT and CDR2 FRNRAP. The CDR3 has 11 residues. V lost 4 bases, J lost 7 bases, and 5 bases lay in between. The CDR3 region has the DNA TGTGCTAGTGGTTGGAGAAATGAGCAGTTCTTC. Translation gives CASGWRNEQFF.

V and J are TRBV19 and TRBJ2-2; TRBD2 agrees at 7 bases. CDR1 and CDR2 (germline): LNHDA, SQIVND (reference sequence). Unmatched junction bases numbered 4, after V lost 6 bases and J lost 3 bases. This CDR3 is built from 14 residues. CDR3 amino acids: CASSQGGDTGELFF. The CDR3 nucleotides read TGTGCCAGTAGCCAGGGAGGGGACACCGGGGAGCTGTTTTTT. The full variable domain, its missing parts supplied by reference TRBV19 and TRBJ2-2, is DGGITQSPKYLFRKEGQNVTLSCEQNLNHDAMYWYRQDPGQGLRLIYYSQIVNDFQKGDIAEGYSVSREKKESFPLTVTSAQKNPTAFYLCASSQGGDTGELFFGEGSRLTVL.

The chain is built from TRBV28 and TRBJ2-7, with a possible D match to TRBD1 (5 bases). The germline gives CDR1 MDHEN, CDR2 SYDVKM. The V and J ends lost 6 bases and 4 bases respectively, with 13 bases between them. This CDR3 is built from 13 residues. The CDR3 region has the DNA TGTGCCAGCAGATTAACTCAGGGATACGAGCAGTACTTC. Translating gives CASRLTQGYEQYF.

The chain couples TRBV19 to TRBJ2-5, with 9 bases matching TRBD2. The assigned J gene may be wrong: the sequence end matches TRBJ2-7 better. The CDR3 runs to 16 residues. Germline V lookup: CDR1 LNHDA, CDR2 SQIVND (reference sequence). DNA for the CDR3: TGTGCCACCTCCTTCCCCAGCGGGAGGAACTCCTACGAGCAGTACTTC. Amino acid sequence: CATSFPSGRNSYEQYF.

The chain joins TRBV6-1 to TRBJ1-1, with D tentatively TRBD1 (5 bases). With 0 bases removed from V and 2 bases from J, the gap between germline ends came to 7 bases. This CDR3 is 14 amino acids long. Looked up from germline, CDR1 is MNHNS and CDR2 is SASEGT. CDR3 in amino acids: CASSEAGTNTEAFF. CDR3 DNA: TGTGCCAGCAGTGAAGCGGGGACCAACACTGAAGCTTTCTTT.

The chain has TRBV15 and TRBJ2-3, with 10 bases aligning to TRBD2. The CDR3 covers 19 residues. The junction had 12 bases not matched to a gene; V was cut back by 1 base and J by 2 bases. Germline CDR1 and CDR2: LNHNV and YYDKDF (reference sequence). The CDR3: CATSRAVSGLASITDTQYF. The CDR3 coding sequence is TGTGCCACCAGCAGAGCTGTTTCGGGACTAGCGTCTATCACAGATACGCAGTATTTT.